The present T cell receptor beta chain was sequenced within a study of blood T cell repertoires in COVID-19. Overall study context: The samples span acute and convalescent COVID-19 from the United States, Italy and Spain.

TCRdb keeps only in-frame clones here, not all; method: immunoSEQ multiplex PCR. The repertoire holds around 300,000 clones, around 82% seen once, with 8.5% to 9.5% in the top ten. V was cut by 3 bases and J by 0 bases, with 15 bases left in between. The germline gives CDR1 SGHVS, CDR2 FQNEAQ. The CDR3 consists of 17 residues. The chain carries TRBV7-8 and TRBJ2-1; D gene uncertain. The sequence was collected from a woman aged 50 to 60 who had recovered from COVID-19. Sequences were obtained from peripheral blood. In DNA form, the CDR3 reads TGTGCCAGCAGCTTCCCCTCCGGTGGTGGCTCCTACAATGAGCAGTTCTTC. Translation: CASSFPSGGGSYNEQFF.